The 6 T cell receptor beta chains listed next were all sequenced from one sample in a study of control samples from healthy donors and cancer patients. The repertoire was sequenced with immunoSEQ multiplex PCR; TCRdb's copy has only in-frame clones and lacks some. Among some 150,000 clones listed, 93% were seen once. Sequenced input: blood. The receptors were sampled from a man aged 45 to 65 in good health.

The CDR3 DNA reads TGTGCCAGCAGTGCCATGGGACTAGCGGGACATGAGCAGTACTTC. Its protein is CASSAMGLAGHEQYF. The gene calls are TRBV2 and TRBJ2-7, with 13 positions matching TRBD2. CDR3 length: 15 amino acids. Unmatched junction bases numbered 7, after V lost 4 bases and J lost 7 bases. CDR1 and CDR2 from the germline V gene are SNHLY and FYNNEI.

The rearrangement uses TRBV27 and TRBJ1-2; D is unclear. The germline V gene has CDR1 MNHEY and CDR2 SMNVEV (reference sequence). The CDR3 sequence is 14 residues long. The V end was cut by 3 bases, the J end by 1 base, with 9 bases between. The CDR3 is CASSFGRHNYGYTF. The CDR3 region has the DNA TGTGCCAGCAGTTTCGGACGGCATAACTATGGCTACACCTTC.

The chain joins TRBV29-1 to TRBJ2-5; 9 nucleotides match TRBD1. The CDR3 loop spans 15 amino acids. Germline V gene data show CDR1 as SQVTM and CDR2 as ANQGSEA. V was pared by 7 bases and J by 3 bases, with 12 bases of the junction left unmatched. In DNA form, the CDR3 reads TGCAGCGCTAAAACCGGGACAGGGAGGAAAGAGACCCAGTACTTC. Protein sequence: CSAKTGTGRKETQYF.

The chain has TRBV5-5 and TRBJ2-5, with a possible D match to TRBD1 (5 bases). Trimming stripped 4 bases from V and 1 base from J, with 8 bases between. CDR3 size: 13 residues. Germline lookup yields CDR1 SGHKS and CDR2 YYEKEE (reference sequence). The CDR3 sequence: CASSDSPQETQYF. In nucleotides, the CDR3 is TGTGCCAGCAGCGACAGTCCCCAAGAGACCCAGTACTTC.

CDR3 coding DNA: TGTGCCAGCAGGACAGGGGCTAATTCACCCCTCCACTTT. Its protein product is CASRTGANSPLHF. The V gene is TRBV2, the J gene TRBJ1-6, with 8 bases aligning to TRBD1. Germline V CDR1 and CDR2: SNHLY, FYNNEI. This CDR3 spans 13 amino acids. V was pared by 6 bases and J by 6 bases, with 1 base of the junction left unmatched.

The chain carries TRBV21-1 and TRBJ2-5. TRBV21-1 is a pseudogene locus. The CDR3 runs to 13 residues. CDR3 nucleotides: TGTGCCAGCAGCGAACAGACTCCCAAGACCCAGTACTTC. Translation gives CASSEQTPKTQYF.